One sample yielded the 10 T cell receptor beta chains listed below, sequenced in a study of Ad26.COV2.S vaccination and SARS-CoV-2 variants. Produced via immunoSEQ multiplex PCR; TCRdb's table is partial and in-frame only. The table has fewer than 800,000 clones, about 89% seen once; the top ten hold about 1.5%. Regarding treatment: 19 received Ad26.COV2.S at low or high dose, single or two shots; roughly five received placebo; per-sample allocation not given. Each sample was drawn 63 days after the first injection (of vaccine or placebo). Sequenced material: peripheral blood, taken in a trial of Ad26.COV2.S vaccine versus placebo. These receptors came from a person aged 18-60 years who received the Ad26.COV2.S COVID-19 vaccine or a placebo.

This clone was detected once. This chain connects TRBV6-5 to TRBJ1-1; D gene uncertain. Germline CDR1 reads MNHEY; CDR2 reads SVGAGI. This CDR3 contains 14 residues. V was cut by 6 bases and J by 6 bases, with 17 bases left in between. CDR3 amino acids: CASRYYTDRSEAFF. The CDR3, as DNA: TGTGCCAGCAGGTATTACACGGATCGGTCTGAAGCTTTCTTT.

V usage is TRBV20-1 and J usage is TRBJ2-5; 8 bases agree with TRBD1. The CDR3 totals 14 residues. CDR1 and CDR2 (germline): DFQATT, SNEGSKA (reference sequence). V lost 3 bases and J lost 1; bases outside the gene matches: 4. The chain's CDR3 is CSASDQGAQETQYF. The DNA for the CDR3 is TGCAGTGCTAGTGACCAGGGGGCCCAAGAGACCCAGTACTTC.

The rearrangement uses TRBV11-2 and TRBJ2-3; perhaps TRBD1 as D (6 bases). The CDR3 spans 15 residues. Trimming removed 4 bases at V and 3 bases at J, with 14 bases between. The germline gives CDR1 SGHAT, CDR2 FQNNGV. This CDR3 reads CASSSADRSTDTQYF. The CDR3 nucleotides read TGTGCCAGCAGCTCCGCAGACAGGTCTACAGATACGCAGTATTTT. Together with reference TRBV11-2 and TRBJ2-3, the CDR3 gives the full variable domain: EAGVAQSPRYKIIEKRQSVAFWCNPISGHATLYWYQQILGQGPKLLIQFQNNGVVDDSQLPKDRFSAERLKGVDSTLKIQPAKLEDSAVYLCASSSADRSTDTQYFGPGTRLTVL.

The rearrangement links TRBV7-9 to TRBJ1-1, with D perhaps TRBD1 (5 bases). Trimming took off 8 bases at V and 4 bases at J, with 17 bases between the two ends. Per germline, CDR1 SEHNR and CDR2 FQNEAQ (reference sequence). The length of the CDR3 is 14 residues. The CDR3 region is CASRTLMGGTEAFF. CDR3 DNA sequence: TGTGCCAGCCGCACCCTAATGGGGGGCACTGAAGCTTTCTTT.

This clone was seen a single time. The chain is built from TRBV6-5 and TRBJ1-5; 8 bases agree with TRBD1. After removal of 6 bases from V and 7 bases from J, the junction contained 8 bases not matched to a gene. This CDR3 is built from 14 residues. Germline CDR1 is MNHEY and CDR2 is SVGAGI. CDR3 sequence (DNA): TGTGCCAGCAGCCGGGACAGGCGGGTCCAGCCCCAGCATTTT. Residues: CASSRDRRVQPQHF.

The chain is built from TRBV7-3 and TRBJ2-3; 13 positions agree with TRBD2. The CDR3 extends over 16 amino acids. V dropped 4 bases and J dropped 2; count of bases not matched to a gene: 3. CDR1 and CDR2 (germline): SGHTA, FQGTGA. The CDR3 here is CASSSLAGGSTDTQYF. In DNA, the CDR3 is TGTGCCAGCAGCTCACTAGCGGGGGGGTCCACAGATACGCAGTATTTT.

The V call is TRBV2, the J call TRBJ2-1; D is undetermined. This CDR3 is built from 14 residues. Germline V gives CDR1 SNHLY, CDR2 FYNNEI. With 7 bases removed from V and 3 bases from J, the gap between germline ends came to 13 bases. The CDR3 loop reads CASKGTTVYNEQFF. The CDR3 DNA follows: TGTGCCAGCAAAGGAACAACCGTCTACAATGAGCAGTTCTTC. The variable domain in full, completed from reference TRBV2 and TRBJ2-1, reads EPEVTQTPSHQVTQMGQEVILRCVPISNHLYFYWYRQILGQKVEFLVSFYNNEISEKSEIFDDQFSVERPDGSNFTLKIRSTKLEDSAMYFCASKGTTVYNEQFFGPGTRLTVL.

A note on this clone: Distinct nucleotide sequences in the sample also encode this CDR3. The chain recombines TRBV24-1 with TRBJ1-2; 7 bases are shared with TRBD1. The CDR3 runs to 14 residues. The junction had 4 bases not matched to a gene; V was cut back by 3 bases and J by 4 bases. Germline V CDR1 and CDR2: KGHDR, SFDVKD. The CDR3 sequence: CATSDPGTVYGYTF. In DNA, the CDR3 is TGTGCCACCAGTGATCCCGGGACAGTCTATGGCTACACCTTC.

The V call is TRBV20-1, the J call TRBJ2-3; D possibly matches TRBD1 or TRBD2 (5 bases each). The V and J ends lost 4 bases and 4 bases respectively, with 6 bases between them. Germline V lookup: CDR1 DFQATT, CDR2 SNEGSKA (reference sequence). The CDR3 is 11 residues long. CDR3 in DNA: TGCAGTGCTATGGGGGCAGATACGCAGTATTTT. Its translation is CSAMGADTQYF.

J is TRBJ2-5 and V is TRBV30, with a possible D match to TRBD2 (6 bases). Per germline, CDR1 GTSNPN and CDR2 SVGIG (reference sequence). CDR3 length: 12 amino acids. Trimming pared 4 bases from V and 5 bases from J, leaving 11 bases between. CDR3 region: CAWTRGGETQYF. Here the CDR3 DNA reads TGTGCCTGGACAAGGGGAGGCGAGACCCAGTACTTC.